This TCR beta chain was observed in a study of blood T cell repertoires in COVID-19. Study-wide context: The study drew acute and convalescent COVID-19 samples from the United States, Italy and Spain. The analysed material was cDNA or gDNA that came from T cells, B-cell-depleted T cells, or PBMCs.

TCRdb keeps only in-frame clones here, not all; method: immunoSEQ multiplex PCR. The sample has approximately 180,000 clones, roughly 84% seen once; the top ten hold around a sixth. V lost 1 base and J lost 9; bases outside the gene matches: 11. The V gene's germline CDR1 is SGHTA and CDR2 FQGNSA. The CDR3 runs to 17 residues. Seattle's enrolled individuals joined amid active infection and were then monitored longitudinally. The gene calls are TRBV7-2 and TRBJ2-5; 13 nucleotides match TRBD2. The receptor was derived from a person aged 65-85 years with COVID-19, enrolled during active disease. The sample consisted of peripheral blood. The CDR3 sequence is CASSLDSGLAGLSAQYF. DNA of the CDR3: TGTGCCAGCAGCTTAGACTCGGGACTAGCGGGATTGTCGGCCCAGTACTTC. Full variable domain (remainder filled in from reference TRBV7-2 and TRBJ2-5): GAGVSQSPSNKVTEKGKDVELRCDPISGHTALYWYRQSLGQGLEFLIYFQGNSAPDKSGLPSDRFSAERTGGSVSTLTIQRTQQEDSAVYLCASSLDSGLAGLSAQYFGPGTRLLVL.